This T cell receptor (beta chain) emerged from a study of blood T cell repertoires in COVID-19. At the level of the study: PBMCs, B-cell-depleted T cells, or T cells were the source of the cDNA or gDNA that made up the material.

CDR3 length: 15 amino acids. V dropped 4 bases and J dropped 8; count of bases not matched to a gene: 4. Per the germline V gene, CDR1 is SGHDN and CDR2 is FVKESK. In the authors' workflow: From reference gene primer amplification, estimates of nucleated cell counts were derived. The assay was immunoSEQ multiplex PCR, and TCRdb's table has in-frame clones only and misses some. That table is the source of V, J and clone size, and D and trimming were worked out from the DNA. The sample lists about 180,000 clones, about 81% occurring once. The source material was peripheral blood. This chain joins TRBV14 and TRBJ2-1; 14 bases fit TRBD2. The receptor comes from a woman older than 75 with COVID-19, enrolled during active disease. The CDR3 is CASSLGLAGVHEQFF. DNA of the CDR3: TGTGCCAGCAGCCTGGGACTAGCGGGGGTTCATGAGCAGTTCTTC.